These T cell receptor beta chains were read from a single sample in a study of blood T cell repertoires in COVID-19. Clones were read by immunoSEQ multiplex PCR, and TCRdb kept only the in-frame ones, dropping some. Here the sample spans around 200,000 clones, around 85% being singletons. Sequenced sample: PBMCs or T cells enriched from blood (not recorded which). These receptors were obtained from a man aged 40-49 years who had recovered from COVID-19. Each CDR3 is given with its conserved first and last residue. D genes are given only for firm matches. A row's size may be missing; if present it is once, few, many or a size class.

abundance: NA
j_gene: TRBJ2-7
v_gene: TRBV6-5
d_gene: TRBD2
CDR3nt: TGTGCCAGCAGAGGATCTAGCGGGAGTGTACACGAGCAGTACTTC
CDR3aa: CASRGSSGSVHEQYF

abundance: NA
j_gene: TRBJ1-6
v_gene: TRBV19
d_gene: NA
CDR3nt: TGTGCCAGTCAGGGGCAGGGAGATAATTCACCCCTCCACTTT
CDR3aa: CASQGQGDNSPLHF

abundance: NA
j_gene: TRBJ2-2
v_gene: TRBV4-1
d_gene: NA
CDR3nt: TGCGCCAGCAGTACGACTCCGCCCAACACCGGGGAGCTGTTTTTT
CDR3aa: CASSTTPPNTGELFF

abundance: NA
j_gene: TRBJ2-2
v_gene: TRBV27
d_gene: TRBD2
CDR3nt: TGTGCCAGCAGTCCCCTCCGGGGGGCGGGAGGCTCGGCCGGGGAGCTGTTTTTT
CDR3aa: CASSPLRGAGGSAGELFF

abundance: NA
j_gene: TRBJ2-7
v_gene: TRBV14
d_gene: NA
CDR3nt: TGTGCCAGCAGCCAAGACCCAGTCCGGGACTGGTCCTACGAGCAGTACTTC
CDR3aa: CASSQDPVRDWSYEQYF

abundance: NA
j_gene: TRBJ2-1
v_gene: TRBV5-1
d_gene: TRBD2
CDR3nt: TGCGCCAGCAGCTTGGCCAGGACTAGCGTATACAATGAGCAGTTCTTC
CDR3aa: CASSLARTSVYNEQFF

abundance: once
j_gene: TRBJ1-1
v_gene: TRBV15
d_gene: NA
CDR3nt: TGTGCCACCAGCAGAGGGACAGATGAAGCTTTCTTT
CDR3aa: CATSRGTDEAFF

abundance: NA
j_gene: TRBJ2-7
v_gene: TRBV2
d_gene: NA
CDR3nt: TGTGCCCTTGGGGGGTACCAGTCCTACGAGCAGTACTTC
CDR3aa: CALGGYQSYEQYF

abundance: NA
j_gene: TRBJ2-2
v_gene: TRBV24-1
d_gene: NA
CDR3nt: TGTGCCACCAGTGATTTGGGGACAAGTAACACCGGGGAGCTGTTTTTT
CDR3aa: CATSDLGTSNTGELFF

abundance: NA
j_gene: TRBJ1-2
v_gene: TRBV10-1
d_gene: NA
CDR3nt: TGCGCCAGCAGTGAGCCGTACTTGCGGGGGGCGACGTGTATAGGTGGCTACACCTTC
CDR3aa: CASSEPYLRGATCIGGYTF

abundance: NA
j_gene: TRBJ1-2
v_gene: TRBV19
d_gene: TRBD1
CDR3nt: TGTGCCAGTAGTATAGATTCCGGGACAGGGTCTGCAGGCTACACCTTC
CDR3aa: CASSIDSGTGSAGYTF

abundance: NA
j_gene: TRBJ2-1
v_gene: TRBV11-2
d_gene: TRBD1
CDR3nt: TGTGCCAGCAGGCCCGGGACAGGGAAGAATGAGCAGTTCTTC
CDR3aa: CASRPGTGKNEQFF

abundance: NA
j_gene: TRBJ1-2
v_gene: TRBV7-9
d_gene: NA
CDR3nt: TGTGCCAGCAGCTCCCTGAACTATGGCTACACCTTC
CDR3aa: CASSSLNYGYTF

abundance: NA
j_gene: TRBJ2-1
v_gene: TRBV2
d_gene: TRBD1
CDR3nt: TGTGCCAGCAGTGCGGGACAGGGGCGCAATGAGCAGTTCTTC
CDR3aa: CASSAGQGRNEQFF

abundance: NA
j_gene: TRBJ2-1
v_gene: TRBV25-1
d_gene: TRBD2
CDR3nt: TGTGCCAGCAGTGATTTGACTAGCGGGATCCCTACCGATGAGCAGTTCTTC
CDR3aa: CASSDLTSGIPTDEQFF

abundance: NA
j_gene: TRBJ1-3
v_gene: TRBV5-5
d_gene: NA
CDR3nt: TGTGCCAGCAGCCTCGGCCAGGGCTGGTCTGAAAACACCATATATTTT
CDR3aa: CASSLGQGWSENTIYF

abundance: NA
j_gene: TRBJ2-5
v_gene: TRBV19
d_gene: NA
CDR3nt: TGTGCCACCACGAGCAGGGCCGGGCAAGAGACCCAGTACTTC
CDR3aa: CATTSRAGQETQYF

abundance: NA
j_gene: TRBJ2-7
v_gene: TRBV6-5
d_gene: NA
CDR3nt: TGTGCCAGCAGGGAGACAGGCTCCTACGAGCAGTACTTC
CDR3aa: CASRETGSYEQYF

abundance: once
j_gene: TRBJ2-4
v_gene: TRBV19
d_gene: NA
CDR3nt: TGTGCCAGCCGGACAGTTGGAGCCAAAAACATTCAGTACTTC
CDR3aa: CASRTVGAKNIQYF

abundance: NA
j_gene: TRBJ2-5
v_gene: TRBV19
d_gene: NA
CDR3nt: TGTGCCAGTAGTCGGGAAGAGCAAGAGACCCAGTACTTC
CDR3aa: CASSREEQETQYF

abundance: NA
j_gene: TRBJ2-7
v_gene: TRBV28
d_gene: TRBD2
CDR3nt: TGTGCCAGCAGTTTCGGCGGGAGTTTAGCCTACGAGCAGTACTTC
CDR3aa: CASSFGGSLAYEQYF

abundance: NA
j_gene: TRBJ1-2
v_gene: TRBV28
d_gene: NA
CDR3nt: TGTGCCAGCAGTTTTAGCGGGACATCGAAAGGCTATGGCTACACCTTC
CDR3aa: CASSFSGTSKGYGYTF

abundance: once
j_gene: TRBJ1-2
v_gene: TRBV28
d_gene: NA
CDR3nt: TGTGCCAGCAGTTCAGCAACAGGGTTTGGCTACACCTTC
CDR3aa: CASSSATGFGYTF

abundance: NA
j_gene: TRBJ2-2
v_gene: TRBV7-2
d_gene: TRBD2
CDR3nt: TGTGCCAGCAGCCTCAACGGGGGGGGTAACACCGGGGAGCTGTTTTTT
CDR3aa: CASSLNGGGNTGELFF

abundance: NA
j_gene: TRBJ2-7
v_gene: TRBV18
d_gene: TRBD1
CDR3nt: TGTGCCAGCTCACCAAAACAGGGGGTTTACGAGCAGTACTTC
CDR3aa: CASSPKQGVYEQYF

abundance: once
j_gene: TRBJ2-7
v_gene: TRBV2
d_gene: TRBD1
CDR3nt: TGTGCCAGGGGAGGACAGGGGACCTACGAGCAGTACTTC
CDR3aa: CARGGQGTYEQYF

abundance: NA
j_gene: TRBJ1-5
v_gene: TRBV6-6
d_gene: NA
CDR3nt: TGTGCCACCCACTACGGGCAGGGGCGTCAGCCCCAGCATTTT
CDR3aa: CATHYGQGRQPQHF

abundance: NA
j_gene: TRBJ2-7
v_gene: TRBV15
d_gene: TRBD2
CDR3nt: TGTGCCACCAGCAGGTTCCGGGAGGGCCACGAGCAGTACTTC
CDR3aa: CATSRFREGHEQYF

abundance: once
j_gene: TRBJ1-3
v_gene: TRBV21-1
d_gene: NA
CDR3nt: TGTGCCAGCAGCTCGGACAGGGTTAGAAACACCATATATTTT
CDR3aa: CASSSDRVRNTIYF

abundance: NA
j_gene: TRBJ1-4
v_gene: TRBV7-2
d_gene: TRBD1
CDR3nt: TGTGCCAGCAGCTCGACTGGGACAGCTAATGAAAAACTGTTTTTT
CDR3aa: CASSSTGTANEKLFF

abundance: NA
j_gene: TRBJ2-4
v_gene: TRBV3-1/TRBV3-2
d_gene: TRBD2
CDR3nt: TGTGCCAGCAGCCATCATGGGAGGGGAAACATTCAGTACTTC
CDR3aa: CASSHHGRGNIQYF

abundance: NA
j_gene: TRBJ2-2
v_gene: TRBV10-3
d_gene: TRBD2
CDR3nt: TGTGCCATCAGTGAGTCCGCGACTAGCGGGAGTGGGGAGCTGTTTTTT
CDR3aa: CAISESATSGSGELFF

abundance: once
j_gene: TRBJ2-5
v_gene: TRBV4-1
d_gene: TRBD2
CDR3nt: TGCGCCAGCAGCCAAGGTACAAGCGGGGTCAAAGAGACCCAGTACTTC
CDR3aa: CASSQGTSGVKETQYF

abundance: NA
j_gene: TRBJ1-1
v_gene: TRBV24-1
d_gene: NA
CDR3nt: TGTGCCACCAGTGACCTTGTCGGTGAAGCTTTCTTT
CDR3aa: CATSDLVGEAFF

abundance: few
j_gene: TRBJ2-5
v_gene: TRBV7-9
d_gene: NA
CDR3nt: TGTGCCAGCAGCTTCAGGGCTGGGGAGACCCAGTACTTC
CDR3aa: CASSFRAGETQYF

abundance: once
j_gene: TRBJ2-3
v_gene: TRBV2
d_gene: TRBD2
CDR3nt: TGTGCCAGTTCCGGCGGGAGTGACGGAATGGATACGCAGTATTTT
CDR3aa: CASSGGSDGMDTQYF

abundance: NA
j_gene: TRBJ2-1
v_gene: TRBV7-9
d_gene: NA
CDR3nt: TGTGCCAGCAGCTCCTACCTACGGAATGAGCAGTTCTTC
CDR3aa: CASSSYLRNEQFF

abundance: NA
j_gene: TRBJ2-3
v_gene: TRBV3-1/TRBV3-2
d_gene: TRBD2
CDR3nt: TGTGCCAGCAGCAAGACTAGCGGGAGGTCGGATACGCAGTATTTT
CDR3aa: CASSKTSGRSDTQYF

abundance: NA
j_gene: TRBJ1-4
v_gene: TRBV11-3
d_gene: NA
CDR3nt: TGTGCCAGCAGCCCAGGTGGAATCGGTGAAAAACTGTTTTTT
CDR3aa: CASSPGGIGEKLFF

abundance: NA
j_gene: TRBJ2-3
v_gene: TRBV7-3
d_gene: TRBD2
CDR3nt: TGTGCCAGCAGCTTAGGGGGGACTAGCGGGAGGAAAGATACGCAGTATTTT
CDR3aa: CASSLGGTSGRKDTQYF